This TCR beta chain was retrieved from a study of T-cell reconstitution after alpha-beta-depleted transplantation in children. Germline values: CDR1 SGHRS, CDR2 YFSETQ. Trimming shortened V by 0 bases and J by 3 bases, and 7 bases separated the two germline ends. The CDR3 is 14 residues long. Construction of the TCRbeta library involved unique molecular identifiers. Using its own MiXCR run on the PCR reads, TCRdb lists one record per CDR3 protein. The sample lists 190,000 or so distinct CDR3 sequences, about 6.8% seen once, with 3% in the top ten. At least ten counts were recorded for this clonotype. The clonotype originates from a human donor who donated a stem cell graft to a child with Wiskott-Aldrich syndrome. J is TRBJ1-5 and V is TRBV5-1, with D maybe TRBD1 (5 bases). This specimen consisted of PBMCs from the stem cell graft donor, obtained from the stem cell graft. For the CDR3, the DNA is TGCGCCAGCAGCTTGGGACAGTACAATCAGCCCCAGCATTTT. This encodes CASSLGQYNQPQHF.